The 5 T cell receptor beta chains below all came from one sample that was sequenced in a study of blood T cell repertoires in COVID-19. TCRdb keeps only in-frame clones here, not all; method: immunoSEQ multiplex PCR. Of about 50,000 clones in the sample, roughly 86% were seen once. The material sequenced was PBMCs or T cells enriched from blood (not recorded which). Receptors were obtained from a woman in her 50s who had recovered from COVID-19.

This clone was counted between two and nine times. The J gene is TRBJ2-5, the V gene TRBV19; TRBD1 agrees at 7 bases. The CDR3 is 17 amino acids. Germline-derived CDR1 and CDR2 are LNHDA and SQIVND (reference sequence). V lost 2 bases to trimming and J lost 1 base; unmatched junction nucleotides: 10. DNA of the CDR3: TGTGCCAGTAGTATAAGGTCGTCCAGGGGGACCCAAGAGACCCAGTACTTC. This translates into CASSIRSSRGTQETQYF.

This clone was counted between two and nine times. This chain joins TRBV28 and TRBJ1-5; 8 bases align to TRBD1. The CDR3 spans 15 residues. The ends lost 6 bases at V and 5 bases at J; junction bases unmatched: 9. Germline loops: CDR1 MDHEN, CDR2 SYDVKM. The chain's CDR3 is CASSLGQANYQPQHF. The CDR3 DNA is TGTGCCAGCAGCCTGGGACAGGCCAACTATCAGCCCCAGCATTTT.

The chain links TRBV5-5 to TRBJ1-1, with TRBD1 matching over 7 bases. Germline values: CDR1 SGHKS, CDR2 YYEKEE (reference sequence). The length of the CDR3 is 15 residues. V lost 4 bases and J lost 1; bases outside the gene matches: 7. The CDR3: CASSKWDSWNTEAFF. The CDR3 nucleotides read TGTGCCAGCAGCAAATGGGACAGCTGGAACACTGAAGCTTTCTTT.

The V call is TRBV4-2, the J call TRBJ1-6, with 8 nucleotides matching TRBD1. V was pared by 1 base and J by 12 bases, with 8 bases of the junction left unmatched. The CDR3 has 15 amino acids. Germline V gives CDR1 LGHNA, CDR2 YNFKEQ. This chain's CDR3 is CASSQATGQGRPLHF. CDR3 nucleotides: TGTGCCAGCAGCCAAGCCACAGGACAGGGTAGACCCCTCCACTTT.

The chain links TRBV6-6 to TRBJ1-5; 7 bases match TRBD1. The CDR3 is made up of 13 amino acids. Germline V CDR1 and CDR2: MNHNY, SVGAGI (reference sequence). V shed 9 bases and J 7 bases; nucleotides not matched to a gene: 9. The CDR3 protein is CASTTGVVQPQHF. CDR3 coding DNA: TGTGCCAGTACTACAGGGGTGGTGCAGCCCCAGCATTTT.